Shown below are 21 T cell receptor beta chains from a single sample sequenced in a study of human T cells and chemical hapten exposure. The time point was: patch test 1, 2 weeks after DPC sensitization. Treatment given: therapeutic diphenylcyclopropenone sensitization with weekly scalp DPC. One entry per CDR3 protein results from TCRdb running MiXCR on the RACE reads. The sample carries tens of thousands of distinct CDR3 sequences, approximately 29% recorded once. Source: whole blood, taken in connection with sensitization to the hapten diphenylcyclopropenone (DPC). These receptors originate from a man aged 35-49 years with alopecia areata. Some clones in this sample may be carry-over from other donors' samples.

The V and J genes are TRBV20-1 and TRBJ2-1; possible D gene TRBD1, 5 bases. Trimming cost V 5 bases and J 1 base, with 12 bases left between them. Germline assignment: CDR1 DFQATT and CDR2 SNEGSKA (reference sequence). The CDR3 is 14 amino acids. As DNA, the CDR3 is TGCAGTGCTCCCCTAGGGGATTCCTACAATGAGCAGTTCTTC. Its protein is CSAPLGDSYNEQFF.

This clonotype came up a few times. V usage is TRBV18 and J usage is TRBJ1-1; tentative D call: TRBD1 (6 bases). V lost 1 base, J lost 5 bases, and 14 bases lay in between. Germline V gene data show CDR1 as KGHSH and CDR2 as LQKENI. The CDR3 is made up of 15 amino acids. Written as DNA, the CDR3 is TGTGCCAGCTCACCACGTGCAGGGGAGTTGACTGAAGCTTTCTTT. As protein: CASSPRAGELTEAFF.

This clonotype appeared a single time. The chain combines TRBV20-1 with TRBJ2-7, with 10 bases aligning to TRBD1. Per the germline V gene, CDR1 is DFQATT and CDR2 is SNEGSKA (reference sequence). V was pared by 5 bases and J by 7 bases, with 11 bases of the junction left unmatched. There are 14 residues in the CDR3. The CDR3 bases are TGCAGTGCTGACCGGGACAGGGGTTTGAGGGAGCAGTACTTC. It specifies CSADRDRGLREQYF.

This clonotype was seen more than once but under ten times. The chain recombines TRBV3-1 with TRBJ2-5; 7 positions agree with TRBD2. V lost 1 base to trimming and J lost 2 bases; unmatched junction nucleotides: 22. This CDR3 has 21 residues. Per the germline V gene, CDR1 is LGHDT and CDR2 is YNNKEL (reference sequence). CDR3 nucleotides: TGTGCCAGCAGCCAAGCCCACCTAGCCCCTAGACTAGCCACGTCACAAGAGACCCAGTACTTC. It codes for CASSQAHLAPRLATSQETQYF.

The gene calls are TRBV4-2 and TRBJ2-2, with D unclear. This CDR3 spans 12 amino acids. Between the trimmed V and J ends, which lost 3 bases and 3 bases, there was a span of 2 bases. CDR1 is LGHNA and CDR2 is YNFKEQ in the germline V gene. The DNA of the CDR3 is TGTGCCAGCAGCCACTACACCGGGGAGCTGTTTTTT. Amino acids: CASSHYTGELFF.

The chain has TRBV29-1 and TRBJ2-5; 14 bases match TRBD2. This CDR3 spans 16 amino acids. The V and J ends lost 4 bases and 2 bases, in that order; junction bases with no gene match: 6. Germline V gives CDR1 SQVTM, CDR2 ANQGSEA. CDR3 nucleotide sequence: TGCAGCGTTGGGGGGAGACTAGCGGGAGGGCAAGAGACCCAGTACTTC. Protein sequence: CSVGGRLAGGQETQYF.

The sample holds a few counts of this clonotype. The V call is TRBV6-6, the J call TRBJ1-3; possible D gene TRBD1, 5 bases. CDR1 and CDR2 from the germline V gene are MNHNY and SVGAGI (reference sequence). Trimming took 2 bases from V and 0 from J, leaving 8 bases between them. The CDR3 extends over 15 amino acids. The CDR3 coding sequence is TGTGCCAGCAGTTACGCGGGGCTCTCTGGAAACACCATATATTTT. Protein product: CASSYAGLSGNTIYF.

CDR3 in amino acids: CASSYTPGTSGTAKNIQYF. DNA for the CDR3: TGTGCCAGCAGTTACACTCCGGGGACTAGCGGGACTGCCAAAAACATTCAGTACTTC. The chain has TRBV6-5 and TRBJ2-4, with 13 positions matching TRBD2. The CDR3 is 19 residues long. V shed 2 bases, J shed 1 base, and the junction held 8 bases outside the gene matches. CDR1 is MNHEY, CDR2 SVGAGI, per germline.

This chain connects TRBV27 to TRBJ2-1, with 9 bases identical to TRBD2. With 3 bases clipped from V and 7 bases from J, the junction kept 4 bases outside the gene matches. The CDR3 has 14 amino acids. Germline V CDR1 and CDR2: MNHEY, SMNVEV (reference sequence). CDR3: CASSFSGSGNEQFF. CDR3 nucleotide sequence: TGTGCCAGCAGTTTTAGCGGGAGCGGGAATGAGCAGTTCTTC.

V gene TRBV4-3 combines with J gene TRBJ2-6; the match to TRBD1 covers 7 bases. CDR3 length equals 18 residues. The germline CDR1 and CDR2 sequences are LGHNA and YSLEER. V was clipped by 0 bases and J by 1 base; unmatched bases: 6. CDR3 sequence (DNA): TGCGCCAGCAGCCAAGATACCAACAGGGGTTCTGGGGCCAACGTCCTGACTTTC. It yields the protein CASSQDTNRGSGANVLTF.

The table lists this clonotype with a count of one. The chain couples TRBV5-1 to TRBJ2-3; 8 nucleotides align to TRBD2. J was trimmed by 3 bases and V by 4 bases; bases with no gene match: 7. The germline gives CDR1 SGHRS, CDR2 YFSETQ. This CDR3 is built from 15 residues. CDR3 amino acids: CASSRDGGRTDTQYF. CDR3 bases: TGCGCCAGCAGCCGGGATGGCGGGAGGACAGATACGCAGTATTTT.

This clonotype was counted between two and nine times. The chain recombines TRBV6-6 with TRBJ2-1, with D maybe TRBD2 (5 bases). CDR1 MNHNY and CDR2 SVGAGI come from the germline V gene (reference sequence). V dropped 5 bases and J dropped 0 bases, with 11 bases sitting between them. There are 15 residues in the CDR3. Here the CDR3 reads CASSTRTASYNEQFF. Written as DNA, the CDR3 is TGTGCCAGCAGTACTAGAACGGCCTCCTACAATGAGCAGTTCTTC.

The V call is TRBV20-1, the J call TRBJ2-2; D perhaps matches TRBD1 (6 bases). Per germline, CDR1 DFQATT and CDR2 SNEGSKA (reference sequence). V lost 0 bases and J 1 base, leaving 12 bases between the germline ends. There are 16 residues in the CDR3. CDR3 DNA sequence: TGCAGTGCTAGAGACCGCAGGGGATGGAACACCGGGGAGCTGTTTTTT. It is translated as CSARDRRGWNTGELFF.

The rearrangement links TRBV7-8 to TRBJ2-1, with D perhaps matching TRBD2 (5 bases). The V end was cut by 0 bases, the J end by 0 bases, with 21 bases between. CDR1 and CDR2 (germline): SGHVS, FQNEAQ. The CDR3 covers 20 residues. The CDR3 sequence is CASSLALGWVRESSYNEQFF. The CDR3 DNA is TGTGCCAGCAGCTTAGCACTGGGGTGGGTCCGGGAAAGCTCCTACAATGAGCAGTTCTTC. Full variable domain (rest looked up from reference TRBV7-8 and TRBJ2-1): GAGVSQSPRYKVAKRGQDVALRCDPISGHVSLFWYQQALGQGPEFLTYFQNEAQLDKSGLPSDRFFAERPEGSVSTLKIQRTQQEDSAVYLCASSLALGWVRESSYNEQFFGPGTRLTVL.

The chain carries TRBV20-1 and TRBJ2-1; 10 positions agree with TRBD2. There are 16 residues in the CDR3. V dropped 3 bases and J dropped 3; count of bases not matched to a gene: 8. CDR1 and CDR2 (germline): DFQATT, SNEGSKA (reference sequence). CDR3 sequence: CSASLIAGGLYNEQFF. DNA for the CDR3: TGCAGTGCTAGCCTGATAGCGGGAGGACTCTACAATGAGCAGTTCTTC.

The chain employs TRBV6-2 or TRBV6-3 and TRBJ2-3, with unresolved D. Trimming removed 6 bases at V and 4 bases at J, with 11 bases between. The CDR3 length is 13 residues. CDR1 is MNHEY and CDR2 is SVGEGT in the germline V gene. The CDR3 nucleotides are TGTGCCAGCAGCTTGACTCCCCCAGATACGCAGTATTTT. As protein: CASSLTPPDTQYF.

This clonotype was seen many times. The chain links TRBV12-3 or TRBV12-4 to TRBJ2-7; D not certain. Trimming cost V 6 bases and J 4 bases, with 7 bases left between them. This CDR3 is 11 amino acids long. This chain's CDR3 is CASSPGYEQYF. DNA of the CDR3: TGTGCCAGCAGCCCTGGGTACGAGCAGTACTTC.

This clonotype came up a few times. The gene calls are TRBV5-5 and TRBJ2-2; D is undetermined. V was clipped by 1 base and J by 1 base, with 8 bases between them. CDR1 is SGHKS and CDR2 is YYEKEE in the germline V gene (reference sequence). The CDR3 is made up of 15 amino acids. DNA of the CDR3: TGTGCCAGCAGCTTGTCTGGCATGAACACCGGGGAGCTGTTTTTT. Its protein product is CASSLSGMNTGELFF.

This clonotype was seen a handful of times. This chain uses TRBV12-3 or TRBV12-4 with TRBJ2-7; 8 bases are shared with TRBD2. V gave up 3 bases and J gave up 2 bases; unmatched junction bases: 3. This CDR3 has 14 residues. CDR3 in DNA: TGTGCCAGCAGTTTTCTAGCGGGTGCCTACGAGCAGTACTTC. Its protein product is CASSFLAGAYEQYF.

This clonotype was counted only a few times. This rearrangement joins TRBV7-9 to TRBJ1-5, with a tentative D call TRBD1 (6 bases). This CDR3 contains 14 residues. Germline CDR1 and CDR2: SEHNR and FQNEAQ (reference sequence). V was shortened by 11 bases and J by 1 base, with 15 bases between the two germline ends. The CDR3 bases are TGTGCCGGGAGGGGGAATATGAGCAATCAGCCCCAGCATTTT. Protein: CAGRGNMSNQPQHF.

This clonotype came up a few times. The chain combines TRBV6-5 with TRBJ2-1, with TRBD1 matching 10 bases. Germline CDR1 and CDR2: MNHEY and SVGAGI. V lost 8 bases to trimming and J lost 7 bases; unmatched junction nucleotides: 14. The CDR3 loop spans 16 amino acids. As DNA, the CDR3 is TGTGCCAGCCGCCCCCTCGCGGGACAGGGGTATAATGAGCAGTTCTTC. Translating gives CASRPLAGQGYNEQFF.